The clone carrying this TCR beta chain was picked up a small number of times. Its target is not known. A much larger clone lies a single base off, so this may be a read error. Researchers amplified the TCR beta CDR3 regions from RNA transcripts. The HTBI primer set was used in a first-round RT-PCR of the TCR CDR3. TCRdb re-called the multiplex PCR reads with MiXCR, one entry per CDR3 protein. The table shows around 250,000 distinct CDR3 sequences, with 16% occurring only once. Germline loops: CDR1 MNHNS, CDR2 SASEGT. The length of the CDR3 is 14 residues. This specimen belongs to a study of T cells in Graves' hyperthyroidism and ophthalmopathy. Study results and caveats: Most clonotypes that expanded in the thyroid above 0.001 also showed up in blood.

The origin of this receptor is a woman younger than 35 with Graves' ophthalmopathy. The sequenced sample was blood. This rearrangement joins TRBV6-1 to TRBJ2-7; the match to TRBD1 covers 7 bases. DNA of the CDR3: TGTGCCTGCAGTGAGAGGACAGGAATGTACGAGCAGTACTTC. This gives the protein CACSERTGMYEQYF.